The clone carrying this T cell receptor (beta chain) appeared a single time. Its cognate antigen is unknown. These data are taken from a study of T cells in localized non-small cell lung cancer. General study points: It remains possible that heterogeneity exists, since only one tumor region was sequenced.

Method: immunoSEQ multiplex PCR; TCRdb's copy keeps in-frame clones and lacks some. The sample lists about 20,000 clones; about nine tenths were seen once. Germline V lookup: CDR1 MNHNS, CDR2 SASEGT. V lost 5 bases, J lost 6 bases, and 19 bases lay in between. The CDR3 loop spans 15 amino acids. The chain employs TRBV6-1 and TRBJ1-1, with a weak D call TRBD1 (5 bases). This receptor was identified in a man aged 40 to 75 with stage II squamous cell lung carcinoma. The sample was PBMCs, taken before any cancer treatment. CDR3 residues: CASSMGGLSPSEAFF. CDR3 DNA sequence: TGTGCCAGCAGTATGGGGGGTTTAAGCCCCTCTGAAGCTTTCTTT.